This TCR beta chain was retrieved from a study of cytomegalovirus exposure and HLA in healthy donors. It was with 60 Vbeta and 13 Jbeta primers that the PCR ran. Assay used: immunoSEQ multiplex PCR; TCRdb lists only in-frame clones, some missing. The sample gives 100,000 to 150,000 clones, 75% to 85% of which show up once; 0.95% to 1.4% is in the top ten. V was clipped by 7 bases and J by 2 bases, with 12 bases between them. The CDR3 extends over 13 amino acids. Per the germline V gene, CDR1 is SGHNT and CDR2 is YYREEE (reference sequence). This TCR came from a male donor in good health and CMV-seronegative. The chain combines TRBV5-4 with TRBJ2-5; tentative D call: TRBD2 (6 bases). The sample consisted of PBMCs. The CDR3, as DNA: TGTGCCAGCTCCCCCGGGGGTCAAGAGACCCAGTACTTC. Its protein product is CASSPGGQETQYF.